The 17 T cell receptor beta chains below were found in one sample sequenced in a study of blood T cell repertoires in COVID-19 (dated by TCRdb to the early 2020s). The library was obtained by the immunoSEQ multiplex PCR assay. Sourced from immuneACCESS, this table was stored by TCRdb with only in-frame sequences that have V and J called. A share of the clones is absent; for the studies checked, an unresolved V gene accounts for under half, and the remainder has no known explanation. The sample table holds around 140,000 clones, of which about nine tenths were seen once. 2.5% of the sample lies in the top ten. The sequenced sample consisted of peripheral blood. The source is a human donor with COVID-19, enrolled during active disease. The donor label of this sample is uncertain.

The chain links TRBV9 to TRBJ1-2; a weak D match, TRBD1 (5 bases). The CDR3 extends over 14 amino acids. From germline, CDR1 is SGDLS and CDR2 YYNGEE. Trimming left V 0 bases short and J 6 bases short, with 12 bases between. The CDR3 bases are TGTGCCAGCAGCGTAGGGGGCAGGGATGATGGCTACACCTTC. Protein: CASSVGGRDDGYTF.

The chain recombines TRBV5-1 with TRBJ2-1, with 9 bases aligning to TRBD1. With V trimmed by 3 bases and J by 5 bases, 3 bases remained unmatched. The CDR3 runs to 14 residues. Germline V gene sequence: CDR1 SGHRS, CDR2 YFSETQ. CDR3 coding DNA: TGCGCCAGCAGCTCCGGACAGGGGAACAATGAGCAGTTCTTC. Its protein is CASSSGQGNNEQFF.

The chain links TRBV7-8 to TRBJ1-5, with D tentatively TRBD1 (6 bases). This CDR3 region has 19 residues. Per the germline V gene, CDR1 is SGHVS and CDR2 is FQNEAQ. Trimming took off 0 bases at V and 1 base at J, with 19 bases between the two ends. This chain's CDR3 is CASSLADRPGGGSNQPQHF. For the CDR3, the DNA is TGTGCCAGCAGCTTAGCAGACAGGCCAGGCGGGGGGAGCAATCAGCCCCAGCATTTT.

This chain uses TRBV7-9 with TRBJ2-5; the match to TRBD2 covers 9 bases. Germline V gene data show CDR1 as SEHNR and CDR2 as FQNEAQ (reference sequence). The CDR3 contains 17 residues. V lost 5 bases and J lost 2; bases outside the gene matches: 12. This chain's CDR3 is CASSPPGSGGQQETQYF. In DNA form, the CDR3 reads TGTGCCAGCAGCCCCCCAGGTAGCGGGGGACAACAAGAGACCCAGTACTTC.

V is TRBV19 and J is TRBJ2-2; D may be TRBD1 (6 bases). The CDR3 covers 16 residues. V lost 0 bases and J lost 4, with 12 bases in between. CDR1 and CDR2 from the germline V gene are LNHDA and SQIVND (reference sequence). CDR3 in DNA: TGTGCCAGTAGTATAGATCCAGGGGCGGGCACCGGGGAGCTGTTTTTT. Protein: CASSIDPGAGTGELFF. Full variable domain (outside the CDR3, taken from reference TRBV19 and TRBJ2-2): DGGITQSPKYLFRKEGQNVTLSCEQNLNHDAMYWYRQDPGQGLRLIYYSQIVNDFQKGDIAEGYSVSREKKESFPLTVTSAQKNPTAFYLCASSIDPGAGTGELFFGEGSRLTVL.

The J gene is TRBJ1-5, the V gene TRBV12-3 or TRBV12-4; no definite D call. This CDR3 has 12 residues. The V end was cut by 5 bases, the J end by 3 bases, with 5 bases between. CDR3 sequence (DNA): TGTGCCAGCAGTCAGTACAATCAGCCCCAGCATTTT. The encoded protein is CASSQYNQPQHF.

The CDR3 bases are TGCGCCAGCAGTCCTAGCGGGGGAGTCTACAATGAGCAGTTCTTC. It is translated as CASSPSGGVYNEQFF. V is TRBV5-1 and J is TRBJ2-1; 10 bases align to TRBD2. This CDR3 contains 15 residues. The germline V gene encodes CDR1 SGHRS and CDR2 YFSETQ. The V segment lost 5 bases and the J segment 3 bases; nucleotides outside the gene matches: 5. Variable domain in full (rest from reference TRBV5-1 and TRBJ2-1): KAGVTQTPRYLIKTRGQQVTLSCSPISGHRSVSWYQQTPGQGLQFLFEYFSETQRNKGNFPGRFSGRQFSNSRSEMNVSTLELGDSALYLCASSPSGGVYNEQFFGPGTRLTVL.

This chain uses TRBV4-2 with TRBJ2-7, with D perhaps matching TRBD1 (6 bases). The CDR3 extends over 15 amino acids. Germline CDR1 is LGHNA and CDR2 is YNFKEQ. The V and J ends lost 1 base and 6 bases respectively, with 16 bases between them. DNA for the CDR3: TGTGCCAGCAGCCAAGTTCAACAGGGAAGTAGCGAGCAGTACTTC. Translation: CASSQVQQGSSEQYF.

The sample holds one count of this clone. The chain couples TRBV11-2 to TRBJ1-6, with 7 nucleotides matching TRBD1. CDR3 length: 13 amino acids. V lost 6 bases, J lost 8 bases, and 4 bases stayed unmatched. Per the germline V gene, CDR1 is SGHAT and CDR2 is FQNNGV. The CDR3 bases are TGTGCCAGCAGGAGACAGGGAGATTCACCCCTCCACTTT. Encoded protein: CASRRQGDSPLHF.

The V gene is TRBV15, the J gene TRBJ1-1; 8 bases align to TRBD1. Germline loops: CDR1 LNHNV, CDR2 YYDKDF (reference sequence). This CDR3 comprises 13 residues. Losses at the gene ends were 2 bases for V and 9 bases for J; bases not matched to a gene: 5. CDR3 sequence (DNA): TGTGCCACCAGCAGACTTGGGACAGGCAAAGCTTTCTTT. Translation gives CATSRLGTGKAFF.

V is TRBV9 and J is TRBJ2-3; D is perhaps TRBD2 (7 bases). Germline CDR1 reads SGDLS; CDR2 reads YYNGEE. The CDR3 is 15 amino acids. The V gene lost 4 bases and the J gene lost 0 bases, with 12 bases spanning the gap. For the CDR3, the DNA is TGTGCCAGCAGCAGGGGGGGAGCTAGCACAGATACGCAGTATTTT. The encoded protein is CASSRGGASTDTQYF.

The chain has TRBV6-1 and TRBJ1-3; D uncertain. Trimming pared 2 bases from V and 4 bases from J, leaving 18 bases between. The CDR3 runs 17 residues. From germline, CDR1 is MNHNS and CDR2 SASEGT. This CDR3 is CASSEYYRGGSGNTIYF. The CDR3 DNA follows: TGTGCCAGCAGTGAATACTATCGGGGAGGGTCGGGAAACACCATATATTTT.

The V gene is TRBV6-5, the J gene TRBJ2-1, with D unresolved. CDR3 size: 12 residues. CDR1 and CDR2 (germline): MNHEY, SVGAGI. Trimming took 8 bases from V and 7 from J, leaving 12 bases between them. CDR3 sequence (DNA): TGTGCCAGCCTGGCCGCCCGAAATGAGCAGTTCTTC. This sequence encodes CASLAARNEQFF.

The CDR3 region is CASRSREETQYF. In DNA form, the CDR3 reads TGTGCCAGCAGGTCGCGGGAAGAGACCCAGTACTTC. The chain carries TRBV27 and TRBJ2-5, with D perhaps matching TRBD2 (5 bases). This CDR3 comprises 12 residues. The V gene lost 6 bases and the J gene lost 3 bases, with 8 bases spanning the gap. Germline V gene lookup returns CDR1 MNHEY and CDR2 SMNVEV (reference sequence).

This chain joins TRBV10-2 and TRBJ2-5; D may be TRBD1 (6 bases). V dropped 1 base and J dropped 1 base, with 16 bases sitting between them. CDR1 is WSHSY, CDR2 SAAADI, per germline. The CDR3 covers 17 residues. CDR3 sequence: CASSEWPIQGFQETQYF. The CDR3 region has the DNA TGCGCCAGCAGTGAGTGGCCTATACAGGGCTTCCAAGAGACCCAGTACTTC.

The chain recombines TRBV3-1 (or the pseudogene TRBV3-2) with TRBJ1-2, with D unresolved. Germline V lookup: CDR1 LGHDT, CDR2 YNNKEL (reference sequence). V lost 1 base to trimming and J lost 1 base, with 7 bases between them. The CDR3 extends over 14 amino acids. For the CDR3, the DNA is TGTGCCAGCAGCCAAGCCCCAGTTAACTATGGCTACACCTTC. Its translation: CASSQAPVNYGYTF.

J is TRBJ2-1 and V is TRBV19, with 8 bases aligning to TRBD2. CDR3 length: 13 amino acids. With 3 bases clipped from V and 10 bases from J, the junction kept 5 bases outside the gene matches. The germline CDR1 and CDR2 sequences are LNHDA and SQIVND (reference sequence). The CDR3 protein is CASSIGREDEQFF. CDR3 sequence (DNA): TGTGCCAGTAGTATTGGGCGGGAGGACGAGCAGTTCTTC.